The 31 T cell receptor beta chains reported below all come from one sample, sequenced in a study of CD4 and CD8 cells across lung adenocarcinoma regions (dated by TCRdb to about 2018). Receptor libraries were prepared by PCR. The sample was run on a HiSeq X Ten. TCRdb reanalyzed the raw reads on its own, using fastp at Q25 for trimming and MiXCR for clone calling, and kept in-frame beta chains. Rows merge per CDR3 protein into single entries with the most common DNA and genes. The sample contains some 11,000 distinct CDR3 sequences, 59% of them found a single time. Around 90% of the sample comes from the top ten. Sequenced input: CD8+ T cells from the margin of a lung tumor. Interpreted using the paper, the cell subset or site label stands for: tumor margin region. These receptors were collected from a male donor with lung adenocarcinoma. The CD4 and CD8 labels of this study may be unreliable.

The gene calls are TRBV7-2 and TRBJ2-1, with TRBD1 as a possible D gene (5 bases). The end of the DNA is better explained by TRBJ2-7, so the J call may be wrong. The CDR3 is made up of 12 amino acids. Looked up from germline, CDR1 is SGHTA and CDR2 is FQGNSA. This CDR3 is CASSFQGYEQYF. CDR3 bases: TGTGCCAGCAGCTTTCAGGGTTACGAGCAGTACTTC.

The J gene is TRBJ2-1, the V gene TRBV6-1; D may be TRBD2 (5 bases). Trimming took off 6 bases at V and 8 bases at J, with 23 bases between the two ends. This CDR3 has 16 amino acids. CDR1 and CDR2 (germline): MNHNS, SASEGT. DNA of the CDR3: TGTGCCAGCAGGATACCAGGAGGAATCGGTAAGGATGAGCAGTTCTTC. Translated, it gives CASRIPGGIGKDEQFF.

V usage is TRBV6-1 and J usage is TRBJ2-1, with no clear D. The J call is in doubt because the DNA end fits TRBJ2-7 better. Germline V CDR1 and CDR2: MNHNS, SASEGT. The CDR3 contains 14 residues. This chain's CDR3 is CASSGGLHSYEQYF. In DNA form, the CDR3 reads TGTGCCAGCAGTGGCGGCCTTCACTCCTACGAGCAGTACTTC.

This clonotype showed up just a few times. The rearrangement joins TRBV6-1 to TRBJ2-4, with D tentatively TRBD1 (6 bases). Germline V gene lookup returns CDR1 MNHNS and CDR2 SASEGT. Trimming left V 2 bases short and J 0 bases short, with 20 bases between. The CDR3 spans 19 residues. Written as DNA, the CDR3 is TGTGCCAGCAGTGAACCCGGCAACAGGGTCTTAATAGCCAAAAACATTCAGTACTTC. Translation gives CASSEPGNRVLIAKNIQYF.

As for this clonotype: One end of the junction does not line up with germline, which may come from a read error. The chain joins TRBV20-1 to TRBJ2-3; maybe TRBD2 (5 bases). CDR3 size: 14 residues. Germline loops: CDR1 DFQATT, CDR2 SNEGSKA (reference sequence). This CDR3 reads CSVRRLGATDTQYF. For the CDR3, the DNA is TGCAGTGTCAGGAGGCTGGGAGCCACAGACACGCAGTATTTC.

This rearrangement joins TRBV4-2 to TRBJ2-1; perhaps TRBD2 as D (6 bases). The tail of the sequence fits TRBJ2-5 better, so the J call may be wrong. CDR1 LGHNA and CDR2 YNFKEQ come from the germline V gene. The CDR3 runs to 14 residues. CDR3 loop: CASSRSEGGETQYF. CDR3 DNA sequence: TGTGCCAGCAGCCGATCGGAGGGCGGAGAGACCCAGTACTTC.

CDR3 coding DNA: TGTGCCAGCACTACGGGGGGGGGCGAGAAGAATACTCAGTACTTC. Protein: CASTTGGGEKNTQYF. The V gene is TRBV6-1, the J gene TRBJ2-3; 8 bases line up with TRBD2. Matching the DNA end better, TRBJ2-4 makes the J call doubtful. Germline V gene sequence: CDR1 MNHNS, CDR2 SASEGT. The CDR3 is made up of 15 amino acids.

V and J are TRBV6-1 and TRBJ1-2, with TRBD1 matching 7 bases. Per germline, CDR1 MNHNS and CDR2 SASEGT. V lost 8 bases, J lost 8 bases, and 8 bases stayed unmatched. There are 12 residues in the CDR3. This CDR3 reads CASGRDRDGYTF. Here the CDR3 DNA reads TGTGCCAGCGGCCGGGACAGAGACGGCTACACCTTC.

Concerning this clonotype: A much larger clone sits a single nucleotide away, making a read error possible. This CDR3 fails to terminate in the conserved phenylalanine or tryptophan, so it likely reflects a read error. The rearrangement joins TRBV4-1 to TRBJ2-1; D call uncertain. V lost 3 bases and J lost 4, with 7 bases in between. The CDR3 extends over 13 amino acids. Per germline, CDR1 MGHRA and CDR2 YSYEKL. The chain's CDR3 is CASSHPGYNEQFL. Written as DNA, the CDR3 is TGCGCCAGCAGCCACCCAGGTTACAATGAGCAGTTCCTC.

This clonotype occurred a few times. The V and J genes are TRBV10-1 and TRBJ2-1, with D unresolved. CDR1 is WNHNN and CDR2 is SYGVQD in the germline V gene (reference sequence). Trimming took off 4 bases at V and 4 bases at J, with 8 bases between the two ends. The CDR3 has 13 residues. The CDR3 protein is CASSASRYNEQFF. The CDR3 coding sequence is TGCGCCAGCAGTGCGTCCAGATACAATGAGCAGTTCTTC.

The genes are TRBV6-1 and TRBJ2-5; D gene uncertain. Germline V gene sequence: CDR1 MNHNS, CDR2 SASEGT. CDR3 length: 14 amino acids. V lost 7 bases, J lost 2 bases, and 14 bases lay in between. The CDR3 region is CASNRAASQETQYF. CDR3 DNA: TGTGCCAGCAATAGGGCTGCTTCGCAAGAGACCCAGTACTTC.

The V gene is TRBV27, the J gene TRBJ2-1; no firm D call. Germline CDR1 reads MNHEY; CDR2 reads SMNVEV (reference sequence). The CDR3 spans 16 residues. V was shortened by 2 bases and J by 2 bases, with 13 bases between the two germline ends. Here the CDR3 DNA reads TGTGCCAGCAGTTTAGGTTCTCGGTCCCCCTACAATGAGCAGTTCTTC. This translates into CASSLGSRSPYNEQFF.

This clonotype occurred a few times. V is TRBV6-1 and J is TRBJ2-7; D gene unclear. V dropped 1 base and J dropped 2 bases, with 15 bases sitting between them. CDR1 MNHNS and CDR2 SASEGT come from the germline V gene. The CDR3 sequence is 16 residues long. DNA for the CDR3: TGTGCCAGCAGTGAAGGTGTGGCCCTTCGACCCTACGAGCAGTACTTC. This translates into CASSEGVALRPYEQYF.

This clonotype has more than one count but fewer than ten. The V call is TRBV6-1, the J call TRBJ2-3; a possible D gene is TRBD1 (6 bases). The V and J ends lost 8 bases and 4 bases respectively, with 7 bases between them. Germline V CDR1 and CDR2: MNHNS, SASEGT. The CDR3 loop spans 11 amino acids. CDR3 amino acids: CASPGADTQYF. The CDR3 DNA reads TGTGCCAGCCCAGGGGCAGATACGCAGTATTTT.

The genes are TRBV3-1 and TRBJ2-2, with D perhaps assigned TRBD1 or TRBD2 (5 bases each). Trimming shortened V by 1 base and J by 4 bases, and 13 bases separated the two germline ends. The germline V gene has CDR1 LGHDT and CDR2 YNNKEL (reference sequence). There are 16 residues in the CDR3. The CDR3 here is CASSQVWGSSTGELFF. In nucleotides, the CDR3 is TGTGCCAGCAGCCAAGTTTGGGGGAGTAGCACCGGGGAGCTGTTTTTT.

This chain connects TRBV7-2 to TRBJ2-5; 11 bases agree with TRBD2. V was clipped by 5 bases and J by 11 bases; unmatched bases: 10. The germline CDR1 and CDR2 sequences are SGHTA and FQGNSA. The CDR3 is 14 residues long. The DNA of the CDR3 is TGTGCCAGCAGCCCAGGACTAGCGGGTGGAGGGCAGTACTTC. This encodes CASSPGLAGGGQYF.

The chain combines TRBV9 with TRBJ2-2; 9 bases line up with TRBD1. In germline, CDR1 is SGDLS, CDR2 YYNGEE. The CDR3 sequence is 16 residues long. With V trimmed by 1 base and J by 6 bases, 7 bases remained unmatched. The CDR3 DNA is TGTGCCAGCAGCGTATCCGGGACAGGGTTGGCCGGGGAGCTGTTTTTT. It yields the protein CASSVSGTGLAGELFF.

A note on this clonotype: The junction and the germline gene differ at one end; a read error may be behind it. The genes are TRBV4-1 and TRBJ2-4, with TRBD1 as a possible D gene (6 bases). The CDR3 is 15 residues long. CDR1 is MGHRA and CDR2 is YSYEKL in the germline V gene. The CDR3 spells CASGHGGGRAYIQYF. For the CDR3, the DNA is TGCGCCAGCGGGCACGGTGGGGGCAGGGCGTACATCCAGTACTTC.

This clonotype showed up many times. The chain uses TRBV6-1 and TRBJ1-2; D call uncertain. Germline V gene data show CDR1 as MNHNS and CDR2 as SASEGT. The CDR3 length is 11 residues. Trimming shortened V by 6 bases and J by 9 bases, and 11 bases separated the two germline ends. In DNA, the CDR3 is TGTGCCAGCAGCGCGGGCAGCCGCTACACCTTC. Its translation: CASSAGSRYTF.

For this clonotype: One end of the junction does not line up with germline, which may come from a read error. CDR3 loop: CASRGTQTSGTNAQYF. The CDR3 DNA reads TGTGCCAGCCGGGGCACCCAGACTAGCGGCACAAATGCGCAGTACTTT. The chain has TRBV6-1 and TRBJ2-3; 9 bases are a match to TRBD2. The CDR3 consists of 16 residues. Germline CDR1 MNHNS, CDR2 SASEGT.

The chain links TRBV6-1 to TRBJ2-1; TRBD2 agrees at 9 bases. The J call is uncertain, as TRBJ2-5 better fits the DNA end. The germline gives CDR1 MNHNS, CDR2 SASEGT. This CDR3 is built from 15 residues. This CDR3 reads CASSRGSGGIETQYF. CDR3 coding DNA: TGTGCCAGCAGTCGGGGGAGCGGGGGGATAGAGACCCAGTACTTC.

The chain joins TRBV6-1 to TRBJ2-1, with TRBD2 matching 11 bases. The germline CDR1 and CDR2 sequences are MNHNS and SASEGT. Trimming at V came to 7 bases and at J to 3 bases, leaving 2 bases not matched to a gene. The CDR3 sequence is 14 residues long. The CDR3 region is CASKGLAGYNEQFF. CDR3 in DNA: TGTGCCAGCAAAGGACTAGCGGGCTACAATGAGCAGTTCTTC.

This clonotype was seen at least ten times. The V and J genes are TRBV11-3 and TRBJ2-2; 7 nucleotides agree with TRBD1. This CDR3 spans 15 amino acids. With 6 bases clipped from V and 7 bases from J, the junction kept 11 bases outside the gene matches. The germline V gene encodes CDR1 SGHNT and CDR2 YENEEA. The DNA of the CDR3 is TGTGCCAGCAGTAAACCGGGACAGCGGAACGGGGAGCTGTTTTTT. Its translation: CASSKPGQRNGELFF.

The V gene is TRBV25-1, the J gene TRBJ2-5, with 7 bases aligning to TRBD2. The CDR3 is 20 residues long. The J segment lost 4 bases and the V segment lost 3 bases, leaving 23 bases of the junction unmatched. Germline loops: CDR1 MGHDK, CDR2 SYGVNS. The CDR3 nucleotides read TGTGCCAGCAGTGATAGGCCAGCGGGGACCTTACGGCCGGCCATAGAGACCCAGTACTTC. Protein: CASSDRPAGTLRPAIETQYF. The whole variable domain, remainder taken from reference TRBV25-1 and TRBJ2-5, is EADIYQTPRYLVIGTGKKITLECSQTMGHDKMYWYQQDPGMELHLIHYSYGVNSTEKGDLSSESTVSRIRTEHFPLTLESARPSHTSQYLCASSDRPAGTLRPAIETQYFGPGTRLLVL.

This clonotype was seen only a few times. A read error may account for a junction end that differs from germline. The genes are TRBV6-1 and TRBJ2-4; possibly TRBD1 or TRBD2 for D (7 bases each). This CDR3 region has 14 residues. Germline V gives CDR1 MNHNS, CDR2 SASEGT. The CDR3 reads CGSRGAGAKDTQYF. In DNA form, the CDR3 reads TGTGGCAGCAGGGGGGCGGGAGCCAAAGATACTCAGTACTTC.

This sequence joins TRBV6-5 and TRBJ2-1; D gene ambiguous. Germline CDR1 is MNHEY and CDR2 is SVGAGI. Deletions cut 2 bases from V and 7 bases from J, with 12 bases between. This CDR3 has 14 amino acids. The CDR3: CASSYAYSGNEQFF. The CDR3, as DNA: TGTGCCAGCAGTTACGCATATTCCGGGAATGAGCAGTTCTTC.

V gene TRBV6-1 combines with J gene TRBJ2-3; 10 nucleotides agree with TRBD2. TRBJ2-7 explains the end of the DNA better; the J call may be wrong. The CDR3 runs to 15 residues. The germline gives CDR1 MNHNS, CDR2 SASEGT. This CDR3 reads CASSKVGLAEDTQYF. The DNA for the CDR3 is TGTGCCAGCTCCAAAGTCGGACTAGCGGAAGATACGCAGTACTTC.

The V and J genes are TRBV6-1 and TRBJ1-1; 7 nucleotides match TRBD1. The length of the CDR3 is 14 residues. CDR1 and CDR2 from the germline V gene are MNHNS and SASEGT. V gave up 8 bases and J gave up 4 bases; unmatched junction bases: 10. Written as DNA, the CDR3 is TGTGCCAGCGCAAACAGGGGTCGAAGCACTGAAGCTTTCTTT. Translating gives CASANRGRSTEAFF.

This clonotype was counted a few times. The chain combines TRBV12-5 with TRBJ2-1, with 10 bases that match TRBD2. Trimming took 2 bases from V and 9 from J; bases not matched to a gene: 4. Germline V gives CDR1 LGHNT, CDR2 FRNRAP. The length of the CDR3 is 14 residues. CDR3 residues: CASGLSGRAAEQFF. CDR3 coding DNA: TGTGCTAGTGGTTTGAGCGGGAGGGCCGCTGAGCAGTTCTTC.

The gene calls are TRBV6-5 and TRBJ1-2, with D hard to call. V was trimmed by 0 bases and J by 8 bases, leaving 13 bases between them. Germline assignment: CDR1 MNHEY and CDR2 SVGAGI. CDR3 size: 14 residues. CDR3 region: CASSYSREGVGYTF. DNA for the CDR3: TGTGCCAGCAGTTACTCGAGAGAGGGTGTAGGCTACACCTTC.

This clonotype was observed once. As DNA, the CDR3 is TGTGCCAGCAGTTACTCCTTCGGGGTAAGGCTCGAGCAGTACTTC. It encodes CASSYSFGVRLEQYF. The V call is TRBV6-2 or TRBV6-3, the J call TRBJ2-1; the D gene is possibly TRBD2 (5 bases). Judging by the DNA end, TRBJ2-7 fits better; the J call may be wrong. The CDR3 is 15 amino acids. The germline V gene has CDR1 MNHEY and CDR2 SVGEGT.